The sequence of this TCR beta chain was determined in a study of control samples from healthy donors and cancer patients. Sequenced by immunoSEQ multiplex PCR; TCRdb stores in-frame clones only, minus some. The profile shows 40,000 to 55,000 clones, about 91% of them singletons. V was cut by 3 bases and J by 2 bases, with 14 bases left in between. The CDR3 consists of 15 residues. This clone occurred once. The sample was PBMCs. The clonotype was recovered from a woman aged 40 to 55 with head and neck cancer. J is TRBJ2-7 and V is TRBV23-1; possible D gene TRBD1, 6 bases. TRBV23-1 is designated an ORF whose function remains uncertain. In DNA form, the CDR3 reads TGCGCCAGCAGTCATCCCGACAGGATCCCCTACGAGCAGTACTTC. Translation gives CASSHPDRIPYEQYF.